This paragraph covers one T cell receptor beta chain sequence. The sequenced target, TCR beta, came from blood CD8+ and CD4+ T cells. V lost 8 bases, J lost 5 bases, and 9 bases stayed unmatched. The length of the CDR3 is 14 residues. These data belong to a study of CD8 T cells in Susac syndrome. Study context: Sequenced Susac syndrome patients included about six with clinically active disease and about eight in remission.

Reverse transcription of about 0.5 to 1 ug RNA used random hexamers. TCRdb used MiXCR to reprocess the immunoSEQ multiplex PCR reads, holding one entry per CDR3 protein. The sample has tens of thousands of distinct CDR3 sequences, roughly 95% seen once. Material: CD8+ T cells from PBMCs. The chain uses TRBV12-3 or TRBV12-4 and TRBJ1-5; 7 nucleotides agree with TRBD1. The receptor comes from a human donor with Susac syndrome. CDR3 DNA: TGTGCCAGCTCCATACAGGGGCAGGATCAGCCCCAGCATTTT. Its translation is CASSIQGQDQPQHF.